This record concerns one TCR beta chain sequence. It lacks a known antigen. A junction end diverges from the germline sequence, so it may reflect a read error. This specimen belongs to a study of shared clonotypes between healthy human individuals (dated by TCRdb to about 2020). Regarding the complete study: Three men and a couple of women, aged 18 to 49 years, made up the cohort. Each donor's leukapheresis produced roughly between roughly 0.9 and 9 billion PBMCs. To increase sequencing depth and limit assay-specific biases, different laboratories used diverse techniques to prepare libraries and sequence TCR repertoires. The study deeply sequenced blood TCR repertoires of five healthy adults to estimate repertoire size and the extent of clonotype sharing between individuals. Per donor, three plates each were used for CD4 naive and CD4 memory, two for CD8 naive, and one for CD8 memory.

Study-level results and caveats: Naive subsets generally had larger estimated clonotype richness than memory subsets. Sharing across a few donors was observed for about 5% of naive CD4, over 3% of naive CD8, 2% to 2.5% of memory CD4, and less than 0.45% of memory CD8 clonotypes. Sampling was restricted to blood, and TCR repertoires in tissue are likely to differ from TCR repertoires in blood. Incomplete sequencing was indicated by rarefaction of sorted-subset datasets, despite the large sequencing depth. Because the study included only a small number of donors, the genetic and exposure-history diversity represented was limited. Clonotypes shared by all four sorted-subset donors showed higher generation probabilities than non-shared clonotypes. Pairwise subsampling led to the expectation that sequencing depth would affect the degree of clonotype sharing among donors.

CD8 naive samples were obtained by positive selection for CCR7 among CD45RO-negative cells, yielding a CD45RA+CCR7+ population from which TemRA cells were excluded. Healthy HIV-negative adults with no recently reported acute infections or vaccinations were included as donors. All donors were Caucasian adults living in Nashville, Tennessee, USA. Blood was collected by leukapheresis, and PBMCs were isolated by Ficoll-Histopaque density gradient centrifugation and then cryopreserved in liquid nitrogen vapor phase. Analytical flow cytometry was used to check the purity and quantity of every magnetically sorted T cell population. Each sorted fraction had its genomic DNA isolated and then quantified by UV absorbance on a Nanodrop 2000c. TCR CDR3 regions were amplified from genomic DNA by multiplex PCR using the deep immunoSEQ assay. Extracted genomic DNA from each cell subset was spread evenly across all wells of several immunoSEQ 96-well plates, with each plate serving as a replicate. Each replicate PCR for sorted subsets received about 220 ng genomic DNA, equal to roughly 33,000 T cell genomes. Purified libraries were quantified with a Qubit 3.0 fluorometer, sized on a Bioanalyzer 2100, and re-quantified with the KAPA Library Quantification kit. Every immunoSEQ 96-well plate was sequenced on a separate single-read 150-cycle Illumina NextSeq 550 flow cell. The authors' analysis ran thus. The immunoSEQ output contained only junctional sequences without quality scores, so filtering could not match that applied to full-length reads. Sequences were annotated with PyIR, a Python wrapper for IgBLAST v1.9, and V/J genes and CDR3 were assigned using IMGT germline references. Reads were removed for weak V/J assignments (E-value above 1e-6), missing CDR3, stop codons, out-of-frame junctions, or ambiguous translated residues. V3J clonotypes were defined by identical inferred V gene, J gene, and CDR3 amino acid sequence. To compute the percentage overlap between repertoires, the number of shared unique clonotypes was divided by the size of the smaller repertoire. RTK rarefaction, the Chao1 estimator, and Recon v2.1 estimates of unobserved clonotypes were used to assess repertoire richness. Generation probabilities were computed with OLGA for all TCRbeta clonotypes obtained by the gDNA method from several donors. This immuneACCESS table, as held by TCRdb, lists in-frame sequences with V and J called but not all clones. Of the missing ones, under half trace to an unresolved V gene in checked studies; the others have no known cause. V and J calls plus clone size are reproduced from that table; the DNA served to infer D and trimming. This sample lists approximately 1.9 million clones; around 95% were detected once. Of the sample, around 1.7% is held by the ten largest clones.

This TCR came from a man between 18 and 35 years old in good health. Some clones in this sample may be carry-over from other donors' samples. Sequencing was carried out using naive CD8+ T cells from PBMCs. The cell subset or site tag for this specimen amounts to: CD45RA+CCR7+.

The DNA sequence is as follows: TGTGCCAGCAGTCTCCTCGATATGATGATCTTC. Translated, it reads CASSLLDMMIF. This chain joins TRBV28 to TRBJ2-1; the D gene identity is not certain. Per the germline V gene, MDHEN is the CDR1 and SYDVKM is the CDR2. The CDR3 has 11 amino acids, counting the end cysteine and phenylalanine. Just CDR3 DNA is preserved here, 33 bases in frame from base 1.